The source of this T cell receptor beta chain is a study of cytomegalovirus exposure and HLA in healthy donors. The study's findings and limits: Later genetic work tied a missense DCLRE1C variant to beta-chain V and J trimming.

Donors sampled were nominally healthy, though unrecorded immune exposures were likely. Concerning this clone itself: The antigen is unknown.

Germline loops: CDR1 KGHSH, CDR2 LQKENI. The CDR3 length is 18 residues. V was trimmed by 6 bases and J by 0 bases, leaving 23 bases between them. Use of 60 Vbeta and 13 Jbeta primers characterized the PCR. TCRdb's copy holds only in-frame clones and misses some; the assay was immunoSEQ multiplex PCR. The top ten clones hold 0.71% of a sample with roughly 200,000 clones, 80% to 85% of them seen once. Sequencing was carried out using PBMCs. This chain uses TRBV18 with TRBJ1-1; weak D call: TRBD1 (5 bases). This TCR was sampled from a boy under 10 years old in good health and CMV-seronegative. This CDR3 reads CASSLWGTEGHMNTEAFF. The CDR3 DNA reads TGTGCCAGCTCGCTCTGGGGTACGGAGGGGCATATGAACACTGAAGCTTTCTTT.